Following are 17 T cell receptor beta chains from one sample sequenced in a study of graft-versus-host responses after intestinal transplantation. The data were produced by immunoSEQ multiplex PCR, yet TCRdb's version contains in-frame clones alone and is incomplete. The table has about 93,000 clones, over 85% seen once. The antigens these receptors bind are not known. The source material was unstimulated CD8+ T cells sorted from spleen or lymph node cells, sampled before intestinal transplant. These receptors originate from a human donor who received an intestinal transplant.

In its sample, this clone was seen once. V is TRBV5-6 and J is TRBJ2-7, with unresolved D. V shed 3 bases and J shed 2 bases, with 6 bases lying between them. CDR1 and CDR2 from the germline V gene are SGHDT and YYEEEE. The CDR3 is made up of 12 amino acids. As DNA, the CDR3 is TGTGCCAGCAGCTGGTCAGCCTACGAGCAGTACTTC. This gives the protein CASSWSAYEQYF.

The chain combines TRBV30 with TRBJ2-1, with 7 bases identical to TRBD2. This CDR3 is built from 19 residues. CDR1 and CDR2 from the germline V gene are GTSNPN and SVGIG (reference sequence). V lost 1 base, J lost 3 bases, and 18 bases stayed unmatched. CDR3 coding DNA: TGTGCCTGGAGTGCCATAACCCCCTCCCTAGCGGCGTACTACAATGAGCAGTTCTTC. Residues: CAWSAITPSLAAYYNEQFF.

CDR3: CASSMDRAEAFF. CDR3 DNA: TGTGCCAGCAGCATGGACAGGGCTGAAGCTTTCTTT. The V and J genes are TRBV7-8 and TRBJ1-1; 8 bases line up with TRBD1. V lost 5 bases and J lost 6; bases outside the gene matches: 2. Germline lookup yields CDR1 SGHVS and CDR2 FQNEAQ. CDR3 length equals 12 residues. Supplemented by reference TRBV7-8 and TRBJ1-1, the full variable domain reads GAGVSQSPRYKVAKRGQDVALRCDPISGHVSLFWYQQALGQGPEFLTYFQNEAQLDKSGLPSDRFFAERPEGSVSTLKIQRTQQEDSAVYLCASSMDRAEAFFGQGTRLTVV.

The V call is TRBV27, the J call TRBJ2-7; TRBD2 agrees at 7 bases. Trimming took 5 bases from V and 3 from J; bases not matched to a gene: 7. CDR1 and CDR2 (germline): MNHEY, SMNVEV (reference sequence). CDR3 length equals 14 residues. CDR3 bases: TGTGCCAGCAGTCCCAGCGGGGTGAACTACGAGCAGTACTTC. Encoded protein: CASSPSGVNYEQYF.

The chain employs TRBV4-1 and TRBJ1-2; weak D call: TRBD1 (6 bases). Germline V CDR1 and CDR2: MGHRA, YSYEKL. With 0 bases removed from V and 4 bases from J, the gap between germline ends came to 15 bases. This CDR3 is 16 amino acids long. The CDR3 is CASSQEGQGLFYGYTF. CDR3 sequence (DNA): TGCGCCAGCAGCCAAGAGGGGCAGGGGCTATTCTATGGCTACACCTTC.

The V and J genes are TRBV4-3 and TRBJ2-5, with TRBD2 identical over 9 bases. This CDR3 is built from 15 residues. The J segment lost 4 bases and the V segment lost 1 base, leaving 4 bases of the junction unmatched. Germline V gives CDR1 LGHNA, CDR2 YSLEER. This CDR3 reads CASSQVGGGGETQYF. The CDR3 DNA follows: TGCGCCAGCAGCCAAGTGGGCGGGGGGGGAGAGACCCAGTACTTC.

The chain employs TRBV2 and TRBJ2-7, with D tentatively TRBD1 (5 bases). V dropped 4 bases and J dropped 1 base, with 17 bases sitting between them. CDR3 length equals 16 residues. Germline-derived CDR1 and CDR2 are SNHLY and FYNNEI. CDR3 in DNA: TGTGCCAGCAGTGTCGACCTCGGGCAGGGTTCCTACGAGCAGTACTTC. Its protein is CASSVDLGQGSYEQYF.

V is TRBV27 and J is TRBJ2-1; no clear D. Trimming removed 6 bases from V and 0 bases from J, with 15 bases in between. The V gene's germline CDR1 is MNHEY and CDR2 SMNVEV (reference sequence). This CDR3 is built from 16 residues. The CDR3, as DNA: TGTGCCAGCAGACTCACAGAGCTAAGCTCCTACAATGAGCAGTTCTTC. Amino acid sequence: CASRLTELSSYNEQFF.

The chain joins TRBV5-6 to TRBJ1-2; TRBD1 aligns across 7 bases. With 0 bases clipped from V and 7 bases from J, the junction kept 9 bases outside the gene matches. This CDR3 is built from 15 residues. Germline CDR1 and CDR2: SGHDT and YYEEEE. CDR3: CASSLDPTGWVGYTF. For the CDR3, the DNA is TGTGCCAGCAGCTTGGACCCGACAGGGTGGGTTGGCTACACCTTC.

The gene calls are TRBV9 and TRBJ2-1; possibly TRBD2 for D (6 bases). V lost 4 bases and J 8 bases, leaving 16 bases between the germline ends. The CDR3 spans 14 residues. Germline values: CDR1 SGDLS, CDR2 YYNGEE. CDR3 DNA sequence: TGTGCCAGCAGCCCGGAGGGATCTTCCGATGAGCAGTTCTTC. This codes for CASSPEGSSDEQFF. Full variable domain (rest looked up from reference TRBV9 and TRBJ2-1): DSGVTQTPKHLITATGQRVTLRCSPRSGDLSVYWYQQSLDQGLQFLIQYYNGEERAKGNILERFSAQQFPDLHSELNLSSLELGDSALYFCASSPEGSSDEQFFGPGTRLTVL.

The chain couples TRBV6-4 to TRBJ1-2; D ambiguous. Germline V CDR1 and CDR2: MRHNA, SNTAGT. The CDR3 extends over 15 amino acids. V shed 2 bases and J shed 5 bases, with 15 bases lying between them. CDR3 protein: CASSDIPGSVYGYTF. In DNA, the CDR3 is TGTGCCAGCAGTGACATCCCTGGGAGCGTATATGGCTACACCTTC.

The V gene is TRBV7-9, the J gene TRBJ1-2; TRBD1 aligns across 8 bases. Losses at the gene ends were 1 base for V and 4 bases for J; bases not matched to a gene: 8. Germline loops: CDR1 SEHNR, CDR2 FQNEAQ (reference sequence). This CDR3 contains 16 residues. As DNA, the CDR3 is TGTGCCAGCAGCTTAGAGGCCGGGACAGGAGTCTATGGCTACACCTTC. It translates to CASSLEAGTGVYGYTF.

In this sample, this clone turned up once. V and J are TRBV5-1 and TRBJ2-5, with 9 bases aligning to TRBD1. This CDR3 region has 16 residues. CDR1 SGHRS and CDR2 YFSETQ come from the germline V gene. V dropped 4 bases and J dropped 4; count of bases not matched to a gene: 11. The CDR3 bases are TGCGCCAGCAGCGCCTCGACAGGGGGGGGGATAGAGACCCAGTACTTC. It specifies CASSASTGGGIETQYF.

The chain uses TRBV7-6 and TRBJ2-7; the D gene is possibly TRBD2 (6 bases). CDR3 size: 14 residues. The V gene lost 4 bases and the J gene lost 5 bases, with 15 bases spanning the gap. Germline lookup yields CDR1 SGHVS and CDR2 FNYEAQ. The CDR3 loop reads CASSSFAGRNEQYF. DNA of the CDR3: TGTGCCAGCAGCTCATTTGCCGGGAGAAACGAGCAGTACTTC.

V and J are TRBV27 and TRBJ2-1; D is perhaps TRBD2 (6 bases). Germline assignment: CDR1 MNHEY and CDR2 SMNVEV (reference sequence). V dropped 0 bases and J dropped 10 bases, with 7 bases sitting between them. The CDR3 consists of 12 residues. The CDR3: CASSLSAGEQFF. CDR3 bases: TGTGCCAGCAGTTTATCGGCGGGGGAGCAGTTCTTC.

The CDR3 loop reads CASSSSGDTEAFF. DNA of the CDR3: TGCGCCAGCAGCAGTTCCGGGGACACTGAAGCTTTCTTT. The rearrangement links TRBV4-1 to TRBJ1-1; D unclear. Between the trimmed V and J ends, which lost 5 bases and 3 bases, there was a span of 10 bases. CDR1 MGHRA and CDR2 YSYEKL come from the germline V gene. The CDR3 consists of 13 residues.

The rearrangement uses TRBV4-1 and TRBJ2-7; tentatively, D is TRBD2 (5 bases). With 3 bases removed from V and 3 bases from J, the gap between germline ends came to 6 bases. The CDR3 length is 12 residues. From germline, CDR1 is MGHRA and CDR2 YSYEKL. CDR3 residues: CASSHGDYEQYF. DNA for the CDR3: TGCGCCAGCAGCCACGGGGACTACGAGCAGTACTTC.